What follows describes a single T cell receptor (beta chain). The antigen remains unidentified. This sample was included in a study of cytomegalovirus exposure and HLA in healthy donors. Study as a whole: An earlier analysis found 117 million unique TCR beta sequences from approximately 190 million T cells.

Study observations and caveats: Researchers reported that a few CMV-associated chains were confirmed in vitro as CMV antigen-specific.

V dropped 4 bases and J dropped 5; count of bases not matched to a gene: 4. The CDR3 covers 13 residues. Germline-derived CDR1 and CDR2 are SGHRS and YFSETQ. The study ran its PCR with 60 Vbeta and 13 Jbeta primers. Assay used: immunoSEQ multiplex PCR; TCRdb lists only in-frame clones, some missing. Among 150,000 to 200,000 clones, 70% to 90% were seen once, and the ten largest hold 1.5% to 2%. V is TRBV5-1 and J is TRBJ2-5; 8 bases map to TRBD2. The clonotype comes from a woman in her late teens or twenties in good health and CMV-seronegative. The specimen was PBMCs. The DNA of the CDR3 is TGCGCCAGCAGCCTGCGGGGGGTTGAGACCCAGTACTTC. Encoded protein: CASSLRGVETQYF.